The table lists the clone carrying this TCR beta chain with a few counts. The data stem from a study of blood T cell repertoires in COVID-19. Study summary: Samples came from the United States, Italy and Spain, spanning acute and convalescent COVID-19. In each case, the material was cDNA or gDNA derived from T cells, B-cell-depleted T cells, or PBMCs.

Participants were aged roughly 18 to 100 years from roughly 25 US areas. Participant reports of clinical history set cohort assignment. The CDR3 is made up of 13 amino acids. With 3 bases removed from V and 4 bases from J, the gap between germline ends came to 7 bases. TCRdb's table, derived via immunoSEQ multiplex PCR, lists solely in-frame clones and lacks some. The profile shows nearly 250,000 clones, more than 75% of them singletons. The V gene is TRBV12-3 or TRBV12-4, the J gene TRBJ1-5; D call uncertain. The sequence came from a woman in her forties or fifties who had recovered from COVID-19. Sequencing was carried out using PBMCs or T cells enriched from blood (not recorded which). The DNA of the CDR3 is TGTGCCAGCAGTTTCGAGAGAAATCAGCCCCAGCATTTT. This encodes CASSFERNQPQHF.